This is a list of T cell receptor beta chains from one sample in a study of cytomegalovirus exposure and HLA in healthy donors. Data came from immunoSEQ multiplex PCR; TCRdb stores just in-frame clones and leaves some out. The table lists around 270,000 clones, 75% to 85% of them singletons. The specimen sequenced was PBMCs. These receptors were taken from a girl aged 2-10 years in good health and CMV-seronegative. The CDR3 runs from the conserved cysteine through the conserved F or W. D genes are given only for firm matches. Size values are once, few and many counts, or a class for expanded clones, and some rows have none.

clone size: NA; V gene: TRBV28; D gene: NA; J gene: TRBJ1-5; CDR3 protein: CASSSPGGGRGPQHF; CDR3 DNA: TGTGCCAGCAGTTCCCCTGGGGGGGGCCGAGGGCCCCAGCATTTT
clone size: NA; V gene: TRBV5-6; D gene: NA; J gene: TRBJ2-7; CDR3 protein: CASSRSGTGFHEQYF; CDR3 DNA: TGTGCCAGCAGCCGAAGCGGGACAGGATTCCACGAGCAGTACTTC
clone size: NA; V gene: TRBV5-1; D gene: NA; J gene: TRBJ2-1; CDR3 protein: CASSFANSYNEQFF; CDR3 DNA: TGCGCCAGCAGCTTTGCTAACTCCTACAATGAGCAGTTCTTC
clone size: once; V gene: TRBV18; D gene: TRBD1; J gene: TRBJ2-7; CDR3 protein: CASSPGTGGRYEQYF; CDR3 DNA: TGTGCCAGCTCACCCGGGACAGGGGGACGCTACGAGCAGTACTTC
clone size: NA; V gene: TRBV9; D gene: TRBD2; J gene: TRBJ2-1; CDR3 protein: CASTTSGASYNEQFF; CDR3 DNA: TGTGCCAGCACGACAAGCGGGGCTTCCTACAATGAGCAGTTCTTC
clone size: NA; V gene: TRBV6-5; D gene: NA; J gene: TRBJ2-5; CDR3 protein: CASTQGGSKETQYF; CDR3 DNA: TGTGCCAGCACCCAGGGGGGATCCAAAGAGACCCAGTACTTC
clone size: few; V gene: TRBV4-1; D gene: TRBD2; J gene: TRBJ2-5; CDR3 protein: CASSQGRTSGGVQETQYF; CDR3 DNA: TGCGCCAGCAGCCAGGGCCGGACTAGCGGGGGGGTACAAGAGACCCAGTACTTC
clone size: NA; V gene: TRBV7-9; D gene: NA; J gene: TRBJ2-7; CDR3 protein: CASSLGTISYEQYF; CDR3 DNA: TGTGCCAGCAGCTTAGGGACTATCTCCTACGAGCAGTACTTC
clone size: few; V gene: TRBV9; D gene: NA; J gene: TRBJ1-6; CDR3 protein: CASSVVSSSYNSPLHF; CDR3 DNA: TGTGCCAGCAGCGTAGTTAGCAGCTCCTATAATTCACCCCTCCACTTT
clone size: NA; V gene: TRBV27; D gene: TRBD2; J gene: TRBJ2-6; CDR3 protein: CASSLGRGTGANVLTF; CDR3 DNA: TGTGCCAGCAGTTTAGGGCGGGGGACTGGGGCCAACGTCCTGACTTTC
clone size: NA; V gene: TRBV28; D gene: NA; J gene: TRBJ1-2; CDR3 protein: CASSPGSYGYTF; CDR3 DNA: TGTGCCAGCAGCCCTGGTAGTTATGGCTACACCTTC
clone size: NA; V gene: TRBV6-4; D gene: TRBD1; J gene: TRBJ1-2; CDR3 protein: CASSDTSRDRGANYGYTF; CDR3 DNA: TGTGCCAGCAGTGACACGTCTAGGGACAGGGGAGCTAACTATGGCTACACCTTC
clone size: NA; V gene: TRBV7-7; D gene: NA; J gene: TRBJ2-1; CDR3 protein: CASSLDQRVDNEQFF; CDR3 DNA: TGTGCCAGCAGCTTAGACCAGCGGGTCGACAATGAGCAGTTCTTC
clone size: NA; V gene: TRBV5-5; D gene: TRBD1; J gene: TRBJ1-6; CDR3 protein: CASSHAATGLTYNSPLHF; CDR3 DNA: TGTGCCAGCAGCCACGCGGCGACAGGGTTAACCTATAATTCACCCCTCCACTTT
clone size: NA; V gene: TRBV5-1; D gene: TRBD2; J gene: TRBJ2-7; CDR3 protein: CASSPGASGASYEQYF; CDR3 DNA: TGCGCCAGCAGCCCCGGCGCTAGCGGGGCGTCCTACGAGCAGTACTTC
clone size: NA; V gene: TRBV28; D gene: TRBD2; J gene: TRBJ2-3; CDR3 protein: CASSPAGGASTDTQYF; CDR3 DNA: TGTGCCAGCAGCCCAGCGGGAGGGGCGAGCACAGATACGCAGTATTTT
clone size: NA; V gene: TRBV10-3; D gene: NA; J gene: TRBJ2-3; CDR3 protein: CAIQANQGSTDTQYF; CDR3 DNA: TGTGCCATCCAGGCTAATCAGGGCAGCACAGATACGCAGTATTTT
clone size: NA; V gene: TRBV7-2; D gene: NA; J gene: TRBJ1-2; CDR3 protein: CASSLFGESAYGYTF; CDR3 DNA: TGTGCCAGCAGCTTATTCGGGGAATCGGCCTATGGCTACACCTTC
clone size: NA; V gene: TRBV28; D gene: NA; J gene: TRBJ2-3; CDR3 protein: CASRKVGRTDTQYF; CDR3 DNA: TGTGCCAGCAGAAAGGTGGGGAGGACAGATACGCAGTATTTT
clone size: NA; V gene: TRBV7-9; D gene: NA; J gene: TRBJ1-4; CDR3 protein: CASSLGGLSNEKLFF; CDR3 DNA: TGTGCCAGCAGCTTAGGGGGGCTATCTAATGAAAAACTGTTTTTT
clone size: NA; V gene: TRBV7-8; D gene: NA; J gene: TRBJ2-7; CDR3 protein: CASTRTRVWYEQYF; CDR3 DNA: TGTGCCAGCACCAGGACGAGGGTTTGGTACGAGCAGTACTTC
clone size: NA; V gene: TRBV6-6; D gene: NA; J gene: TRBJ1-1; CDR3 protein: CASSYSGRAWDRAFF; CDR3 DNA: TGTGCCAGCAGTTACTCAGGCAGGGCCTGGGATAGAGCTTTCTTT
clone size: NA; V gene: TRBV6-6; D gene: TRBD2; J gene: TRBJ2-7; CDR3 protein: CASGSLEGGPREQYF; CDR3 DNA: TGTGCCAGCGGATCGCTAGAGGGAGGGCCCCGGGAGCAGTACTTC
clone size: NA; V gene: TRBV5-1; D gene: NA; J gene: TRBJ2-7; CDR3 protein: CASSLGFSGPYEQYF; CDR3 DNA: TGCGCCAGCAGCTTGGGATTCAGCGGCCCCTACGAGCAGTACTTC
clone size: NA; V gene: TRBV2; D gene: NA; J gene: TRBJ2-2; CDR3 protein: CASSERFPGELFF; CDR3 DNA: TGTGCCAGCAGTGAACGGTTCCCCGGGGAGCTGTTTTTT
clone size: NA; V gene: TRBV15; D gene: NA; J gene: TRBJ1-1; CDR3 protein: CATSRGGAHERDEAFF; CDR3 DNA: TGTGCCACCAGCAGAGGCGGGGCCCACGAACGGGATGAAGCTTTCTTT
clone size: few; V gene: TRBV6-5; D gene: NA; J gene: TRBJ2-3; CDR3 protein: CASSYSNGGRADTQYF; CDR3 DNA: TGTGCCAGCAGTTACTCGAATGGGGGCCGGGCAGATACGCAGTATTTT
clone size: NA; V gene: TRBV5-1; D gene: NA; J gene: TRBJ2-1; CDR3 protein: CASSSTGKGSYNEQFF; CDR3 DNA: TGCGCCAGCAGCTCAACAGGGAAAGGGTCCTACAATGAGCAGTTCTTC
clone size: NA; V gene: TRBV27; D gene: NA; J gene: TRBJ1-4; CDR3 protein: CASSAQRDIYEKLFF; CDR3 DNA: TGTGCCAGCAGTGCCCAAAGGGACATATACGAAAAACTGTTTTTT
clone size: NA; V gene: TRBV7-6; D gene: TRBD1; J gene: TRBJ2-7; CDR3 protein: CASSLESGGFYEQYF; CDR3 DNA: TGTGCCAGCAGCTTAGAGTCAGGGGGTTTCTACGAGCAGTACTTC
clone size: NA; V gene: TRBV27; D gene: NA; J gene: TRBJ1-5; CDR3 protein: CASSLRGWQNNQPQHF; CDR3 DNA: TGTGCCAGCAGTTTACGCGGGTGGCAGAACAATCAGCCCCAGCATTTT
clone size: NA; V gene: TRBV5-6; D gene: NA; J gene: TRBJ2-3; CDR3 protein: CASSLVRTDTQYF; CDR3 DNA: TGTGCCAGCAGCTTAGTCAGAACAGATACGCAGTATTTT
clone size: once; V gene: TRBV28; D gene: NA; J gene: TRBJ1-2; CDR3 protein: CASTAGRTPYGYTF; CDR3 DNA: TGTGCCAGCACTGCCGGCCGGACACCCTATGGCTACACCTTC
clone size: once; V gene: TRBV27; D gene: NA; J gene: TRBJ2-7; CDR3 protein: CASSHRVGYEQYF; CDR3 DNA: TGTGCCAGCAGTCACAGGGTGGGCTACGAGCAGTACTTC
clone size: NA; V gene: TRBV13; D gene: TRBD2; J gene: TRBJ2-3; CDR3 protein: CASSFQGGETDTQYF; CDR3 DNA: TGTGCCAGCAGCTTCCAGGGAGGGGAGACAGATACGCAGTATTTT
clone size: NA; V gene: TRBV5-1; D gene: NA; J gene: TRBJ2-5; CDR3 protein: CASSLDRQETQYF; CDR3 DNA: TGCGCCAGCAGCTTGGACAGGCAAGAGACCCAGTACTTC
clone size: few; V gene: TRBV2; D gene: TRBD1; J gene: TRBJ1-6; CDR3 protein: CASRTETGTAHF; CDR3 DNA: TGTGCCAGCAGGACGGAGACCGGGACAGCACACTTT
clone size: NA; V gene: TRBV25-1; D gene: NA; J gene: TRBJ1-4; CDR3 protein: CASSARGHPNEKLFF; CDR3 DNA: TGTGCCAGCAGTGCTCGTGGACATCCTAATGAAAAACTGTTTTTT
clone size: few; V gene: TRBV7-9; D gene: TRBD1; J gene: TRBJ1-2; CDR3 protein: CASSSIRDRVKSLGYTF; CDR3 DNA: TGTGCCAGCAGCTCGATTCGAGACAGGGTTAAAAGTTTGGGCTACACCTTC
clone size: NA; V gene: TRBV5-8; D gene: NA; J gene: TRBJ2-5; CDR3 protein: CASSYGQRTQETQYF; CDR3 DNA: TGTGCCAGCAGCTATGGACAGCGCACTCAAGAGACCCAGTACTTC
clone size: NA; V gene: TRBV29-1; D gene: TRBD1; J gene: TRBJ1-2; CDR3 protein: CSVGRDREYYGYTF; CDR3 DNA: TGCAGCGTGGGCCGGGACAGGGAATACTATGGCTACACCTTC
clone size: NA; V gene: TRBV6-1; D gene: NA; J gene: TRBJ1-4; CDR3 protein: CARGGVGGEKLFF; CDR3 DNA: TGTGCCAGGGGAGGGGTGGGAGGGGAAAAACTGTTTTTT
clone size: NA; V gene: TRBV7-9; D gene: TRBD2; J gene: TRBJ2-3; CDR3 protein: CASKGLAGPTGDTQYF; CDR3 DNA: TGTGCCAGCAAGGGACTAGCGGGCCCGACGGGGGATACGCAGTATTTT
clone size: NA; V gene: TRBV28; D gene: NA; J gene: TRBJ1-1; CDR3 protein: CASLPALGSGPRGTEAFF; CDR3 DNA: TGTGCCAGCCTCCCAGCTTTGGGGTCAGGGCCCAGGGGCACTGAAGCTTTCTTT
clone size: once; V gene: TRBV18; D gene: NA; J gene: TRBJ2-7; CDR3 protein: CASSPGGPQYF; CDR3 DNA: TGTGCCAGCTCACCAGGCGGTCCGCAGTACTTC
clone size: NA; V gene: TRBV10-1; D gene: TRBD1; J gene: TRBJ1-2; CDR3 protein: CASSRDRGNGYTF; CDR3 DNA: TGCGCCAGCAGTCGGGACAGGGGAAATGGCTACACCTTC
clone size: NA; V gene: TRBV30; D gene: TRBD1; J gene: TRBJ1-2; CDR3 protein: CAWSSSGGTGEIYGYTF; CDR3 DNA: TGTGCCTGGAGTAGTTCGGGAGGGACAGGGGAAATCTATGGCTACACCTTC
clone size: NA; V gene: TRBV2; D gene: NA; J gene: TRBJ2-7; CDR3 protein: CASSLDSYEQYF; CDR3 DNA: TGTGCCAGCAGTCTGGACAGTTACGAGCAGTACTTC
clone size: once; V gene: TRBV5-1; D gene: NA; J gene: TRBJ2-7; CDR3 protein: CASSLAAGWYEQYF; CDR3 DNA: TGCGCCAGCAGCTTGGCGGCAGGTTGGTACGAGCAGTACTTC
clone size: NA; V gene: TRBV15; D gene: NA; J gene: TRBJ2-5; CDR3 protein: CATSRKPGTLQETQYF; CDR3 DNA: TGTGCCACCAGCAGAAAACCCGGGACACTACAAGAGACCCAGTACTTC
clone size: NA; V gene: TRBV15; D gene: NA; J gene: TRBJ2-1; CDR3 protein: CATSREEAHTRVSNEQFF; CDR3 DNA: TGTGCCACCAGCAGAGAGGAGGCACACACCCGGGTTAGTAATGAGCAGTTCTTC
clone size: few; V gene: TRBV15; D gene: NA; J gene: TRBJ2-7; CDR3 protein: CATSRDRERSYEQYF; CDR3 DNA: TGTGCCACCAGCAGAGATCGGGAGCGGTCCTACGAGCAGTACTTC
clone size: NA; V gene: TRBV16; D gene: TRBD1; J gene: TRBJ2-3; CDR3 protein: CASSHQKRGLIDADTQYF; CDR3 DNA: TGTGCCAGCAGCCATCAAAAAAGGGGGCTTATTGATGCAGATACGCAGTATTTT
clone size: NA; V gene: TRBV7-2; D gene: NA; J gene: TRBJ2-1; CDR3 protein: CASSSTVSEQFF; CDR3 DNA: TGTGCCAGCAGCTCGACAGTTTCTGAGCAGTTCTTC
clone size: NA; V gene: TRBV6-5; D gene: NA; J gene: TRBJ1-5; CDR3 protein: CASGLSRGFQPQHF; CDR3 DNA: TGTGCCAGCGGATTATCCAGGGGCTTCCAGCCCCAGCATTTT
clone size: once; V gene: TRBV29-1; D gene: NA; J gene: TRBJ2-3; CDR3 protein: CSAPLELDTQYF; CDR3 DNA: TGCAGCGCCCCCCTTGAGCTAGATACGCAGTATTTT
clone size: NA; V gene: TRBV15; D gene: NA; J gene: TRBJ1-5; CDR3 protein: CASTQDFNQPQHF; CDR3 DNA: TGTGCCAGTACACAGGATTTCAATCAGCCCCAGCATTTT
clone size: few; V gene: TRBV5-1; D gene: NA; J gene: TRBJ2-3; CDR3 protein: CASSMDFGTDTQYF; CDR3 DNA: TGCGCCAGCAGCATGGACTTCGGGACAGATACGCAGTATTTT
clone size: few; V gene: TRBV6-6; D gene: NA; J gene: TRBJ1-4; CDR3 protein: CASSYAGEGNEKLFF; CDR3 DNA: TGTGCCAGCAGTTATGCCGGGGAGGGGAATGAAAAACTGTTTTTT